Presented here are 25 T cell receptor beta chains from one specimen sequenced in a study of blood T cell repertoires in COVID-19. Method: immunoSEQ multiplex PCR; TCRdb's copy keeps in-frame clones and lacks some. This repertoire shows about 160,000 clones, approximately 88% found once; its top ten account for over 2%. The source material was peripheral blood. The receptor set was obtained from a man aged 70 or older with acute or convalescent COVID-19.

CDR3 amino acids: CSVGGKLAGQETQYF. CDR3 coding DNA: TGCAGCGTTGGTGGGAAGCTAGCGGGGCAAGAGACCCAGTACTTC. The V call is TRBV29-1, the J call TRBJ2-5; 9 bases line up with TRBD2. The CDR3 length is 15 residues. V lost 4 bases to trimming and J lost 2 bases; unmatched junction nucleotides: 8. The germline V gene encodes CDR1 SQVTM and CDR2 ANQGSEA.

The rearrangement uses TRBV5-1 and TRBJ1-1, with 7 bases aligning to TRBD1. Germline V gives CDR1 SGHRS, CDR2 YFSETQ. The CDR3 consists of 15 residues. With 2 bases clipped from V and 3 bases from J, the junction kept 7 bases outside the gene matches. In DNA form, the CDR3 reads TGCGCCAGCAGCTTCAGGGGGGCCCCCGACACTGAAGCTTTCTTT. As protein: CASSFRGAPDTEAFF.

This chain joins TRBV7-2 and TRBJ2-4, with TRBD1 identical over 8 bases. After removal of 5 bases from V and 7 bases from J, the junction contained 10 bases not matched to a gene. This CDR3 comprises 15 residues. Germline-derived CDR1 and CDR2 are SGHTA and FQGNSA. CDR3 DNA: TGTGCCAGCAGCCCAGGACAGGGCCCGGGGAACATTCAGTACTTC. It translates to CASSPGQGPGNIQYF.

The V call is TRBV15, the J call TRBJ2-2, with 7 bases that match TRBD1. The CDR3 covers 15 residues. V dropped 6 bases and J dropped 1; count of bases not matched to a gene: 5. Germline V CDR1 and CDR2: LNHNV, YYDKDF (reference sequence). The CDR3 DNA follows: TGTGCCACCAGTAGGACAGGAATGAACACCGGGGAGCTGTTTTTT. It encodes CATSRTGMNTGELFF.

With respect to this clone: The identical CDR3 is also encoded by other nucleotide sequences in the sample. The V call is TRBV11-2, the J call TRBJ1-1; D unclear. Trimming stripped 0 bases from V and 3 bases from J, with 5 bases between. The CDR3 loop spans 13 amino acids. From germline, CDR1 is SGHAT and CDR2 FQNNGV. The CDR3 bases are TGTGCCAGCAGCTTAGATCGGGACACTGAAGCTTTCTTT. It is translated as CASSLDRDTEAFF.

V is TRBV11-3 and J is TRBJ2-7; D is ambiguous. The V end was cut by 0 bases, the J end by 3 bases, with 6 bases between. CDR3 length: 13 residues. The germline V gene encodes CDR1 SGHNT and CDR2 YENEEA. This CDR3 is CASSLDPNYEQYF. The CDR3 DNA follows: TGTGCCAGCAGCTTAGATCCTAACTACGAGCAGTACTTC.

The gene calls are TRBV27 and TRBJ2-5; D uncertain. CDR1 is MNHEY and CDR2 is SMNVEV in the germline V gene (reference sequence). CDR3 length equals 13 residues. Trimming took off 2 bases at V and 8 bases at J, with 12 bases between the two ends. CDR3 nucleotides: TGTGCCAGCAGTTTAGGCAGTTCCACAACCCAGTACTTC. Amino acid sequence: CASSLGSSTTQYF.

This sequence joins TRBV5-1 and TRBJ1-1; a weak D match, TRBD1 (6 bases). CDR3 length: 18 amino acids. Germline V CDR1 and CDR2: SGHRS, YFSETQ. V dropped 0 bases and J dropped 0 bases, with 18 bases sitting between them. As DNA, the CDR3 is TGCGCCAGCAGCTTGGGACCGGGAGGGGGACACTTGAACACTGAAGCTTTCTTT. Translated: CASSLGPGGGHLNTEAFF.

CDR3 sequence (DNA): TGTGCCAGCAGCCAATGGGGAGGGGACACTGAAGCTTTCTTT. The encoded protein is CASSQWGGDTEAFF. The chain couples TRBV3-1 (or the pseudogene TRBV3-2) to TRBJ1-1; perhaps TRBD1 as D (5 bases). The CDR3 totals 14 residues. Trimming cost V 2 bases and J 3 bases, with 10 bases left between them. Germline lookup yields CDR1 LGHDT and CDR2 YNNKEL (reference sequence).

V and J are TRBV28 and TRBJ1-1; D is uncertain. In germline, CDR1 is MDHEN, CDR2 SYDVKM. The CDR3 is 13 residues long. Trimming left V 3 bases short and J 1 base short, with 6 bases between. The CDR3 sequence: CASSFPGNTEAFF. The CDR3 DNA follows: TGTGCCAGCAGTTTCCCAGGGAACACTGAAGCTTTCTTT. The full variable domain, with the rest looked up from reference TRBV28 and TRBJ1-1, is DVKVTQSSRYLVKRTGEKVFLECVQDMDHENMFWYRQDPGLGLRLIYFSYDVKMKEKGDIPEGYSVSREKKERFSLILESASTNQTSMYLCASSFPGNTEAFFGQGTRLTVV.

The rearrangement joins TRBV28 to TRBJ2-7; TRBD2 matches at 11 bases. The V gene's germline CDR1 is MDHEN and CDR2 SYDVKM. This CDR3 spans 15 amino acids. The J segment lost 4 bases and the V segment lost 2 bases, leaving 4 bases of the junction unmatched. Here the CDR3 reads CASSLSSGGDYEQYF. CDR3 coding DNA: TGTGCCAGCAGTTTAAGTAGCGGGGGGGATTACGAGCAGTACTTC.

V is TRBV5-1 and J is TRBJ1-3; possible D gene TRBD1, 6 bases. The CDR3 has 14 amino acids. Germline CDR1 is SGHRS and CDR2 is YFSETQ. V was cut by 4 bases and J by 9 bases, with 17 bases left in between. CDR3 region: CASSTGQPSATIYF. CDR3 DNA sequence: TGCGCCAGCAGCACGGGACAACCCTCAGCCACCATATATTTT.

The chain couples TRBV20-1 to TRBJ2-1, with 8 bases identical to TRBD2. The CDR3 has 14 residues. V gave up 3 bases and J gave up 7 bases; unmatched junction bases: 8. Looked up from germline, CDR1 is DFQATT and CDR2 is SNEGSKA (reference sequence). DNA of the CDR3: TGCAGTGCTAGTTCCCGGGAGGGTACGAATGAGCAGTTCTTC. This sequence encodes CSASSREGTNEQFF.

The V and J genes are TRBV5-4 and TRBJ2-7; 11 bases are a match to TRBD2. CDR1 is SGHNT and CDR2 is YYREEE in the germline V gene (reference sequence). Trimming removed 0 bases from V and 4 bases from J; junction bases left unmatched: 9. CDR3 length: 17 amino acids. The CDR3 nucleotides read TGTGCCAGCAGCTTGGCCGTAACTAGCGGGAGTATTTACGAGCAGTACTTC. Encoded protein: CASSLAVTSGSIYEQYF.

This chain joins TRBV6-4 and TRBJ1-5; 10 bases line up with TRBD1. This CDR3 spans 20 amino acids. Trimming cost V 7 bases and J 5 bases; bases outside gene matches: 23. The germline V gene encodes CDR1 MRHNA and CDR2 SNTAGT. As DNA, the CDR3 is TGTGCCAGCATACCAGTGGGATCCTATCTAGGGACAGGGGAGTATCAGCCCCAGCATTTT. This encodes CASIPVGSYLGTGEYQPQHF.

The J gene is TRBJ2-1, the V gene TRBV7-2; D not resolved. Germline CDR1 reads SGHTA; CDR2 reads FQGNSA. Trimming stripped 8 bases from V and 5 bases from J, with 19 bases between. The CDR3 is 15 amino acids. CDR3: CASSPLRGSNNEQFF. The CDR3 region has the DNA TGTGCCAGCTCCCCACTACGCGGCAGCAACAATGAGCAGTTCTTC.

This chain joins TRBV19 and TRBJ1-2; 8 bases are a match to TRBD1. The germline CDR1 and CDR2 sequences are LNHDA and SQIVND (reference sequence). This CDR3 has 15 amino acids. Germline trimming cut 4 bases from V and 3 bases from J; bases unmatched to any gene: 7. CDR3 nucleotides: TGTGCCAGTAGTAGCACAGGGGGAAAAGACTATGGCTACACCTTC. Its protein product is CASSSTGGKDYGYTF. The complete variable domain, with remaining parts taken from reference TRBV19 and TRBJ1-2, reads DGGITQSPKYLFRKEGQNVTLSCEQNLNHDAMYWYRQDPGQGLRLIYYSQIVNDFQKGDIAEGYSVSREKKESFPLTVTSAQKNPTAFYLCASSSTGGKDYGYTFGSGTRLTVV.

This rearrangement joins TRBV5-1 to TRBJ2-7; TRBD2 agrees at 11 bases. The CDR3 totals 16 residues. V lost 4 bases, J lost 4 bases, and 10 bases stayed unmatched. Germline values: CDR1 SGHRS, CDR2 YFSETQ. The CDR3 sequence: CASSLVSGTSGYEQYF. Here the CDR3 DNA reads TGCGCCAGCAGCCTCGTCTCCGGGACTAGCGGATACGAGCAGTACTTC.

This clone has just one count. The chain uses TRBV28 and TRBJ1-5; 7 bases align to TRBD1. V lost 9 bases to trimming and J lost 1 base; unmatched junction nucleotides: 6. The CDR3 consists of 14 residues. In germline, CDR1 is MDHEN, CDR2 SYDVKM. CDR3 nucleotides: TGTGCCAGTAGGCAGGGGGGAAGCAATCAGCCCCAGCATTTT. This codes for CASRQGGSNQPQHF.

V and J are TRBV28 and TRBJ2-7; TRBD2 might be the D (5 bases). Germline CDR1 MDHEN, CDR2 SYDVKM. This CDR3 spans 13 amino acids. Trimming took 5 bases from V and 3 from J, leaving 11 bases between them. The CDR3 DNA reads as TGTGCCAGCAGTCCCGGGGTGAACTACGAGCAGTACTTC. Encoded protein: CASSPGVNYEQYF.

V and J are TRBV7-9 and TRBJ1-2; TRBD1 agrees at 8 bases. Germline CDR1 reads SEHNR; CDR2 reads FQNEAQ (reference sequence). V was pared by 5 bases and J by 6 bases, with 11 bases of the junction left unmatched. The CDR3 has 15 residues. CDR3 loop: CASSPVPGGANGYTF. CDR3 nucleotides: TGTGCCAGCAGCCCCGTCCCAGGGGGCGCAAATGGCTACACCTTC.

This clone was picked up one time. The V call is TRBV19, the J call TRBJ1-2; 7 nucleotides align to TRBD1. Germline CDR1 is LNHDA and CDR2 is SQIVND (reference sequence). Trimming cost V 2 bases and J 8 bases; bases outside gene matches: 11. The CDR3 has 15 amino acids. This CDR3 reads CASSIHRGNRLGYTF. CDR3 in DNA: TGTGCCAGTAGTATACACAGGGGAAATAGGTTGGGCTACACCTTC.

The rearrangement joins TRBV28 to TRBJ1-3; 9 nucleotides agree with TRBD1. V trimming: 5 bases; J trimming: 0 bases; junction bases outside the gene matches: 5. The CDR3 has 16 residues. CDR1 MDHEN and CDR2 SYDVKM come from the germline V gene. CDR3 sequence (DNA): TGTGCCAGCAGTCACTGGACAGGGGACTCTGGAAACACCATATATTTT. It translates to CASSHWTGDSGNTIYF.

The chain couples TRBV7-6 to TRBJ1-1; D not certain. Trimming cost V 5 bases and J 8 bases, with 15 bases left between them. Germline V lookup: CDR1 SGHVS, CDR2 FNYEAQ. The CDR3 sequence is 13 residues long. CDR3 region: CASSPGRREEAFF. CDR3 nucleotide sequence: TGTGCCAGCAGCCCCGGCAGGCGCGAAGAAGCTTTCTTT.

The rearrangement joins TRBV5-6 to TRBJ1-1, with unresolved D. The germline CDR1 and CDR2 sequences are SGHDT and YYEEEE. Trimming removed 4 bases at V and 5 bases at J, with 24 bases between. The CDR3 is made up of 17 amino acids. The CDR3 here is CASSQPWVGGERTEAFF. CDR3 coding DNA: TGTGCCAGCAGCCAGCCCTGGGTGGGTGGGGAGCGGACTGAAGCTTTCTTT.